This is a list of T cell receptor beta chains from one sample in a study of type 1 regulatory T cells. No antigen is known for these receptors. In TCRdb, the reads were re-called with MiXCR into one record per CDR3 protein. The sample includes some 60,000 distinct CDR3 sequences, around 62% seen only once; the top ten take about 2%. The sequenced sample consisted of cultured non-Tr1 T cells, either the whole culture or a sorted T cell fraction (not recorded which). The receptor set was obtained from a human donor in good health. Both conserved end residues are part of each CDR3. D genes are given only for firm matches. Clone size is shown for a subset of rows, as once, few, many or a class of expanded clone.

TRBJ2-1 | 14 | . | TRBV7-2 | few | CASSLDGSRNEQFF | TGTGCCAGCAGCTTAGACGGGAGTCGGAATGAGCAGTTCTTC
TRBJ2-1 | 14 | . | TRBV3-1 | . | CASSQETAINEQFF | TGTGCCAGCAGCCAAGAGACAGCCATCAATGAGCAGTTCTTC
TRBJ2-2 | 16 | TRBD2 | TRBV6-5 | . | CASSFLTSGRPGELFF | TGTGCCAGCAGTTTTCTGACTAGCGGGAGGCCCGGGGAGCTGTTTTTT
TRBJ2-7 | 15 | . | TRBV15 | few | CATSRDKTATYEQYF | TGTGCCACCAGCAGAGATAAGACAGCCACCTACGAGCAGTACTTC
TRBJ2-2 | 14 | . | TRBV20-1 | . | CSARKGSNTGELFF | TGCAGTGCTAGGAAGGGCAGCAACACCGGGGAGCTGTTTTTT
TRBJ2-1 | 15 | TRBD2 | TRBV2 | few | CASSQLAGATNEQFF | TGTGCCAGCAGCCAACTAGCGGGAGCAACCAATGAGCAGTTCTTC
TRBJ2-3 | 13 | . | TRBV5-1 | medium-sized | CASSLEGASSKYF | TGCGCCAGCAGCTTGGAAGGGGCTTCATCAAAGTATTTT
TRBJ2-5 | 13 | . | TRBV20-1 | . | CSATAPAVGTQYF | TGCAGTGCCACCGCCCCAGCGGTGGGGACCCAGTACTTC
TRBJ2-3 | 16 | TRBD1 | TRBV4-1 | medium-sized | CASSQEDRGGADTQYF | TGCGCCAGCAGCCAAGAGGACAGGGGTGGCGCAGATACGCAGTATTTT
TRBJ1-2 | 15 | . | TRBV4-2 | . | CASSQDTQGAYGYTF | TGTGCCAGCAGCCAAGATACCCAGGGTGCCTATGGCTACACCTTC
TRBJ2-3 | 16 | TRBD2 | TRBV24-1 | few | CATSDPGTSSGDTQYF | TGTGCCACCAGTGATCCCGGGACTAGCAGCGGGGATACGCAGTATTTT
TRBJ1-2 | 13 | TRBD1 | TRBV27 | . | CASSSYTGVGYTF | TGTGCCAGCAGTTCTTACACAGGGGTCGGCTACACCTTC
TRBJ1-1 | 13 | . | TRBV3-1 | few | CASSRDPFAEAFF | TGTGCCAGCAGCCGCGACCCATTCGCTGAAGCTTTCTTT
TRBJ2-5 | 17 | . | TRBV5-1 | . | CASSLGISQAYQETQYF | TGCGCCAGCAGTCTCGGGATCTCACAAGCGTACCAAGAGACCCAGTACTTC
TRBJ1-1 | 16 | TRBD1 | TRBV7-2 | . | CASSFWAGGGVTEAFF | TGTGCCAGCAGCTTCTGGGCAGGGGGAGGGGTCACTGAAGCTTTCTTT
TRBJ2-3 | 15 | TRBD2 | TRBV20-1 | . | CSASDSGRVKDTQYF | TGCAGTGCTAGTGATAGCGGGAGGGTTAAAGATACGCAGTATTTT
TRBJ2-7 | 17 | TRBD2 | TRBV20-1 | . | CSAKRGELKRKEGEQYF | TGCAGTGCCAAACGGGGGGAGTTGAAGCGGAAGGAAGGGGAGCAGTACTTC
TRBJ2-1 | 12 | . | TRBV4-1 | many | CASSSYTAKRFF | TGCGCCAGCAGCTCATATACTGCTAAGCGGTTCTTC
TRBJ2-7 | 13 | . | TRBV3-1 | few | CASSRRTPYEQYF | TGTGCCAGCAGCCGAAGAACACCCTACGAGCAGTACTTC
TRBJ1-6 | 16 | . | TRBV7-2 | . | CASSLAATGYNSPLHF | TGTGCCAGCAGCTTAGCGGCTACAGGCTATAATTCACCCCTCCACTTT
TRBJ2-3 | 14 | . | TRBV10-3 | . | CAISDSGRGDTQYF | TGTGCCATCAGTGATAGCGGTCGAGGGGATACGCAGTATTTT
TRBJ2-5 | 13 | TRBD1 | TRBV30 | . | CAAGTGGGETQYF | TGTGCCGCCGGGACAGGGGGAGGAGAGACCCAGTACTTC
TRBJ2-5 | 13 | . | TRBV7-9 | . | CASSVYREETQYF | TGTGCCAGCAGCGTATACAGGGAAGAGACCCAGTACTTC
TRBJ2-7 | 17 | . | TRBV20-1 | . | CSAEGASPGLVYYEQYF | TGCAGTGCTGAGGGGGCTTCCCCCGGACTAGTGTACTACGAGCAGTACTTC
TRBJ2-5 | 12 | . | TRBV12-3/TRBV12-4 | . | CASSFSRETQYF | TGTGCCAGCAGTTTTTCGCGAGAGACCCAGTACTTC
TRBJ1-6 | 14 | . | TRBV12-3/TRBV12-4 | . | CASSLGEQNSPLHF | TGTGCCAGCAGTTTGGGGGAGCAGAATTCACCCCTCCACTTT
TRBJ2-1 | 17 | . | TRBV10-3 | . | CAISEWGVSSSYNEQFF | TGTGCCATCAGTGAGTGGGGCGTTTCGAGCTCCTACAATGAGCAGTTCTTC
TRBJ1-2 | 14 | TRBD1 | TRBV6-1 | . | CASKDPYRGYGYTF | TGTGCCAGCAAGGATCCGTACAGGGGCTATGGCTACACCTTC
TRBJ1-1 | 16 | TRBD1 | TRBV20-1 | . | CSARPPPGQGEPEAFF | TGCAGTGCTAGACCCCCCCCGGGACAGGGAGAACCTGAAGCTTTCTTT
TRBJ2-7 | 13 | . | TRBV4-3 | . | CASSQEPGYEQYF | TGCGCCAGCAGCCAAGAACCTGGCTACGAGCAGTACTTC
TRBJ2-1 | 14 | . | TRBV5-1 | once | CASSSEAVNNEQFF | TGCGCCAGCAGCTCTGAGGCCGTTAACAATGAGCAGTTCTTC
TRBJ1-1 | 14 | . | TRBV18 | . | CASSFQQVNTEAFF | TGTGCCAGCTCATTCCAACAGGTGAACACTGAAGCTTTCTTT
TRBJ1-4 | 12 | . | TRBV7-9 | . | CASSPNHEKLFF | TGTGCCAGCAGCCCAAACCATGAAAAACTGTTTTTT
TRBJ2-1 | 15 | . | TRBV29-1 | . | CSVEDRTVEGVEQFF | TGCAGCGTTGAAGACCGAACCGTTGAGGGTGTTGAGCAGTTCTTC
TRBJ1-4 | 14 | TRBD1 | TRBV20-1 | . | CSARSGTGAEKLFF | TGCAGTGCTAGATCCGGGACAGGGGCCGAAAAACTGTTTTTT
TRBJ2-1 | 15 | TRBD2 | TRBV18 | . | CASSPNSGTHNEQFF | TGTGCCAGCTCACCTAATAGCGGGACACACAATGAGCAGTTCTTC
TRBJ2-3 | 14 | . | TRBV18 | few | CASSPLGATDTQYF | TGTGCCAGCTCACCCTTGGGGGCCACAGATACGCAGTATTTT
TRBJ1-3 | 12 | . | TRBV29-1 | medium-sized | CSVQNSGNTIYF | TGCAGCGTTCAAAACTCTGGAAACACCATATATTTT
TRBJ1-2 | 13 | . | TRBV5-1 | once | CASSLSGNYGYTF | TGCGCCAGCAGCTTGTCAGGGAACTATGGCTACACCTTC
TRBJ2-5 | 14 | . | TRBV7-6 | few | CASSSVGGGETQYF | TGTGCCAGCAGCTCGGTGGGGGGTGGAGAGACCCAGTACTTC
TRBJ2-7 | 11 | . | TRBV5-1 | . | CASRASYEQYF | TGCGCCAGCCGGGCCTCCTACGAGCAGTACTTC
TRBJ2-1 | 17 | TRBD1 | TRBV7-2 | . | CASSTRGGQGVWNEQFF | TGTGCCAGCAGCACCCGCGGTGGACAGGGGGTCTGGAATGAGCAGTTCTTC
TRBJ1-5 | 16 | . | TRBV12-3/TRBV12-4 | few | CASSLSAVGGHQPQHF | TGTGCCAGCAGTTTATCGGCTGTCGGAGGTCATCAGCCCCAGCATTTT
TRBJ2-3 | 14 | TRBD2 | TRBV12-3/TRBV12-4 | . | CASKRREGGDTQYF | TGTGCCAGCAAGCGGCGGGAGGGCGGAGATACGCAGTATTTT
TRBJ2-3 | 14 | . | TRBV5-1 | . | CASSFMDSTDTQYF | TGCGCCAGCAGCTTTATGGACAGCACAGATACGCAGTATTTT
TRBJ1-6 | 13 | . | TRBV7-2 | few | CASSLRYGSTLHF | TGTGCCAGCAGCCTTAGATACGGTAGCACCCTCCACTTT
TRBJ2-3 | 13 | . | TRBV19 | . | CASTDVLTDTQYF | TGTGCCAGTACAGACGTCCTCACAGATACGCAGTATTTT
TRBJ2-5 | 13 | . | TRBV4-1 | . | CASSRILQETQYF | TGCGCCAGCAGCCGGATCCTACAAGAGACCCAGTACTTC
TRBJ2-2 | 17 | TRBD1 | TRBV6-5 | . | CASSYSIWDRGTGELFF | TGTGCCAGCAGTTACTCGATCTGGGACAGGGGCACCGGGGAGCTGTTTTTT
TRBJ1-5 | 13 | . | TRBV7-9 | . | CASSSQGNQPQHF | TGTGCCAGCAGCTCCCAGGGTAATCAGCCCCAGCATTTT
TRBJ2-2 | 12 | . | TRBV6-5 | . | CATRENTGELFF | TGTGCCACGAGGGAGAACACCGGGGAGCTGTTTTTT
TRBJ2-5 | 16 | TRBD2 | TRBV7-6 | . | CASSLARAGGQETQYF | TGTGCCAGCAGCTTAGCGCGGGCGGGAGGGCAAGAGACCCAGTACTTC
TRBJ2-3 | 13 | . | TRBV4-3 | . | CASSPRRTGPLYF | TGCGCCAGCAGCCCTCGTCGTACTGGCCCGCTGTATTTT
TRBJ2-6 | 18 | . | TRBV12-3/TRBV12-4 | . | CASSPATSPSPGANVLTF | TGTGCCAGCAGTCCTGCAACGTCCCCGAGCCCTGGGGCCAACGTCCTGACTTTC
TRBJ2-3 | 13 | . | TRBV15 | . | CATSRRSSDTQYF | TGTGCCACCAGCAGACGGAGCTCCGATACGCAGTATTTT